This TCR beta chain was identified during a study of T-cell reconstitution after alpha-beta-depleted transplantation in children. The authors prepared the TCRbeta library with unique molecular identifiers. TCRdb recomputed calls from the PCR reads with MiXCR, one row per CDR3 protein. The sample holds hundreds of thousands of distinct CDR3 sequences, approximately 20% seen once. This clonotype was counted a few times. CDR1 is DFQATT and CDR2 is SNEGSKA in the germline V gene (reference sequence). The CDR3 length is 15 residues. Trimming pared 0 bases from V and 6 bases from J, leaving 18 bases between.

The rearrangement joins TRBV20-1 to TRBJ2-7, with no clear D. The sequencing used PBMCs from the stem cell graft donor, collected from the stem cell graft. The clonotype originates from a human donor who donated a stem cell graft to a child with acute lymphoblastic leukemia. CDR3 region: CSARDTGRIWGEQYF. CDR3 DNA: TGCAGTGCTAGAGATACGGGTAGGATTTGGGGCGAGCAGTACTTC.